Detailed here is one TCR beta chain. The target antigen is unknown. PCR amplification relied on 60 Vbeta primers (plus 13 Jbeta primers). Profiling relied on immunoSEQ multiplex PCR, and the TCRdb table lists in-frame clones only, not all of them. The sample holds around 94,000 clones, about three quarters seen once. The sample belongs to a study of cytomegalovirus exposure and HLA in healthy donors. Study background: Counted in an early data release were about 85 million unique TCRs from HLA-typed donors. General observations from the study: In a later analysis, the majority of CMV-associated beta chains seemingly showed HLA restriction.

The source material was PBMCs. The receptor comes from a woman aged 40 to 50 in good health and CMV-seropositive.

CDR3 protein: CATSRVRLAGVHEQYF. CDR3 coding DNA: TGTGCCACCAGCAGAGTTCGACTAGCGGGAGTACACGAGCAGTACTTC. The J gene is TRBJ2-5, the V gene TRBV15, with TRBD2 identical over 12 bases. Judging by the DNA end, TRBJ2-7 fits better; the J call may be wrong. CDR3 length equals 16 residues. The germline V gene encodes CDR1 LNHNV and CDR2 YYDKDF (reference sequence).